This entry lists 17 T cell receptor beta chains sequenced from one sample in a study of blood T cell repertoires in COVID-19. Sequencing was performed with immunoSEQ multiplex PCR; in TCRdb, only in-frame clones are kept and a portion is missing. The table includes tens of thousands of clones, about four fifths detected once. Sequenced sample: peripheral blood. The receptors originated from a human donor with acute or convalescent COVID-19. The donor label of this sample is uncertain.

V gene TRBV5-4 combines with J gene TRBJ2-2, with TRBD1 identical over 7 bases. Trimming removed 4 bases from V and 4 bases from J; junction bases left unmatched: 4. CDR3 length equals 14 residues. CDR1 and CDR2 (germline): SGHNT, YYREEE (reference sequence). The CDR3 is CASSQDRRTGELFF. The CDR3 DNA is TGTGCCAGCAGCCAGGACAGGCGCACCGGGGAGCTGTTTTTT.

The V and J genes are TRBV3-1 (or the pseudogene TRBV3-2) and TRBJ2-3; perhaps TRBD2 as D (7 bases). The V and J ends lost 0 bases and 0 bases respectively, with 16 bases between them. CDR3 length: 18 amino acids. Germline loops: CDR1 LGHDT, CDR2 YNNKEL (reference sequence). The CDR3, as DNA: TGTGCCAGCAGCCAAGATCATTCGGGGGGCGGTAGCACAGATACGCAGTATTTT. As protein: CASSQDHSGGGSTDTQYF.

This chain joins TRBV18 and TRBJ1-2; D possibly corresponds to TRBD1 (6 bases). V lost 4 bases, J lost 4 bases, and 16 bases lay in between. Germline values: CDR1 KGHSH, CDR2 LQKENI. CDR3 length: 15 residues. The CDR3 reads CASSQRTEDIYGYTF. The CDR3 region has the DNA TGTGCCAGCTCACAAAGGACAGAGGATATCTATGGCTACACCTTC.

The CDR3: CASSQDTGTGSGANYGYTF. CDR3 DNA: TGCGCCAGCAGCCAAGATACTGGGACAGGGTCGGGGGCTAACTATGGCTACACCTTC. The gene calls are TRBV4-1 and TRBJ1-2, with 9 nucleotides matching TRBD1. After removal of 0 bases from V and 0 bases from J, the junction contained 11 bases not matched to a gene. The CDR3 length is 19 residues. The germline V gene encodes CDR1 MGHRA and CDR2 YSYEKL.

Only a few counts were recorded for this clone. V and J are TRBV18 and TRBJ2-3; TRBD1 aligns across 7 bases. The CDR3 has 15 amino acids. Germline V gives CDR1 KGHSH, CDR2 LQKENI. The J segment lost 2 bases and the V segment lost 3 bases, leaving 5 bases of the junction unmatched. CDR3: CASSPGQTNTDTQYF. In DNA form, the CDR3 reads TGTGCCAGCTCACCGGGACAGACTAACACAGATACGCAGTATTTT.

The chain combines TRBV4-2 with TRBJ1-4; TRBD1 matches at 9 bases. Germline V gene lookup returns CDR1 LGHNA and CDR2 YNFKEQ. The CDR3 totals 16 residues. V shed 1 base, J shed 4 bases, and the junction held 4 bases outside the gene matches. This CDR3 is CASSQAGTGFNEKLFF. The CDR3 nucleotides read TGTGCCAGCAGCCAAGCCGGGACAGGGTTTAATGAAAAACTGTTTTTT.

This rearrangement joins TRBV9 to TRBJ2-1, with 11 bases aligning to TRBD2. The CDR3 totals 15 residues. The junction had 6 bases not matched to a gene; V was cut back by 4 bases and J by 6 bases. The germline V gene encodes CDR1 SGDLS and CDR2 YYNGEE. CDR3 region: CASSSRLAGLNEQFF. The CDR3 coding sequence is TGTGCCAGCAGCTCCAGACTAGCGGGGCTCAATGAGCAGTTCTTC.

V gene TRBV3-1 (or the pseudogene TRBV3-2) combines with J gene TRBJ1-1, with 7 bases that match TRBD1. The germline V gene has CDR1 LGHDT and CDR2 YNNKEL (reference sequence). Trimming at V came to 1 base and at J to 8 bases, leaving 1 base not matched to a gene. The CDR3 is made up of 12 amino acids. The CDR3 reads CASSQGQGEAFF. The CDR3 DNA reads as TGTGCCAGCAGCCAAGGACAGGGAGAAGCTTTCTTT.

This rearrangement joins TRBV11-2 to TRBJ2-2, with TRBD1 as a possible D gene (6 bases). Trimming took off 9 bases at V and 2 bases at J, with 25 bases between the two ends. Germline values: CDR1 SGHAT, CDR2 FQNNGV. The CDR3 has 18 residues. CDR3 coding DNA: TGTGCCAGTCGCTCCCGCCAGGGGATCATATCAAACACCGGGGAGCTGTTTTTT. Its protein product is CASRSRQGIISNTGELFF. Looking up the rest from reference TRBV11-2 and TRBJ2-2 gives the full variable domain: EAGVAQSPRYKIIEKRQSVAFWCNPISGHATLYWYQQILGQGPKLLIQFQNNGVVDDSQLPKDRFSAERLKGVDSTLKIQPAKLEDSAVYLCASRSRQGIISNTGELFFGEGSRLTVL.

The V and J genes are TRBV29-1 and TRBJ2-5, with a weak D call TRBD2 (5 bases). V was cut by 4 bases and J by 3 bases, with 9 bases left in between. Germline assignment: CDR1 SQVTM and CDR2 ANQGSEA. CDR3 size: 12 residues. CDR3 loop: CSVVVGEETQYF. As DNA, the CDR3 is TGCAGCGTTGTGGTGGGAGAAGAGACCCAGTACTTC.

The sample holds a few counts of this clone. This sequence joins TRBV7-9 and TRBJ1-6; 7 nucleotides match TRBD1. The junction had 7 bases not matched to a gene; V was cut back by 5 bases and J by 6 bases. CDR1 is SEHNR and CDR2 is FQNEAQ in the germline V gene (reference sequence). The CDR3 is made up of 15 amino acids. The CDR3 here is CASSPRDSSNSPLHF. The CDR3 DNA follows: TGTGCCAGCAGCCCCCGGGACAGCTCTAATTCACCCCTCCACTTT.

V is TRBV7-9 and J is TRBJ1-1; TRBD1 might be the D (6 bases). CDR3 length: 15 residues. Germline V gene lookup returns CDR1 SEHNR and CDR2 FQNEAQ (reference sequence). V was pared by 5 bases and J by 0 bases, with 13 bases between. The DNA of the CDR3 is TGTGCCAGCAGCCCGTCACAGGGTATGAACACTGAAGCTTTCTTT. Translating gives CASSPSQGMNTEAFF.

V gene TRBV2 combines with J gene TRBJ1-2; D is unresolved. This CDR3 contains 12 residues. V gave up 1 base and J gave up 5 bases, with 5 bases separating them. CDR1 and CDR2 from the germline V gene are SNHLY and FYNNEI. The CDR3 spells CASSEGLYGYTF. The CDR3 DNA reads as TGTGCCAGCAGTGAAGGACTTTATGGCTACACCTTC. Using reference TRBV2 and TRBJ1-2 for the parts outside the CDR3, the full variable domain is EPEVTQTPSHQVTQMGQEVILRCVPISNHLYFYWYRQILGQKVEFLVSFYNNEISEKSEIFDDQFSVERPDGSNFTLKIRSTKLEDSAMYFCASSEGLYGYTFGSGTRLTVV.

The chain employs TRBV29-1 and TRBJ1-6; a weak D match, TRBD1 (6 bases). V lost 6 bases and J lost 1, with 10 bases in between. The CDR3 extends over 14 amino acids. CDR1 SQVTM and CDR2 ANQGSEA come from the germline V gene. CDR3 residues: CSVSQGSYNSPLHF. In nucleotides, the CDR3 is TGCAGCGTCTCTCAGGGGTCCTATAATTCACCCCTCCACTTT.

CDR3 coding DNA: TGTGCCAGCAGTTTATTTGGCCAGTCCACCGGGGAGCTGTTTTTT. Protein sequence: CASSLFGQSTGELFF. This chain links TRBV27 with TRBJ2-2; D remains unclear. This CDR3 comprises 15 residues. V lost 1 base and J lost 4, with 10 bases in between. Looked up from germline, CDR1 is MNHEY and CDR2 is SMNVEV (reference sequence).

V usage is TRBV27 and J usage is TRBJ1-1; possibly TRBD1 for D (6 bases). CDR1 MNHEY and CDR2 SMNVEV come from the germline V gene (reference sequence). Deletions cut 7 bases from V and 1 base from J, with 13 bases between. The CDR3 is 14 residues long. CDR3 DNA sequence: TGTGCCAGCAAACTACAGGGCCCGAACACTGAAGCTTTCTTT. Amino acids: CASKLQGPNTEAFF.

The chain is built from TRBV14 and TRBJ2-2, with 8 bases identical to TRBD2. The germline V gene encodes CDR1 SGHDN and CDR2 FVKESK. The CDR3 spans 15 residues. The J segment lost 4 bases and the V segment lost 4 bases, leaving 5 bases of the junction unmatched. The DNA for the CDR3 is TGTGCCAGCAGCCGAATCGGGGGGGCCACCGGGGAGCTGTTTTTT. It encodes CASSRIGGATGELFF. The variable domain in full, with the rest retrieved from reference TRBV14 and TRBJ2-2, is EAGVTQFPSHSVIEKGQTVTLRCDPISGHDNLYWYRRVMGKEIKFLLHFVKESKQDESGMPNNRFLAERTGGTYSTLKVQPAELEDSGVYFCASSRIGGATGELFFGEGSRLTVL.